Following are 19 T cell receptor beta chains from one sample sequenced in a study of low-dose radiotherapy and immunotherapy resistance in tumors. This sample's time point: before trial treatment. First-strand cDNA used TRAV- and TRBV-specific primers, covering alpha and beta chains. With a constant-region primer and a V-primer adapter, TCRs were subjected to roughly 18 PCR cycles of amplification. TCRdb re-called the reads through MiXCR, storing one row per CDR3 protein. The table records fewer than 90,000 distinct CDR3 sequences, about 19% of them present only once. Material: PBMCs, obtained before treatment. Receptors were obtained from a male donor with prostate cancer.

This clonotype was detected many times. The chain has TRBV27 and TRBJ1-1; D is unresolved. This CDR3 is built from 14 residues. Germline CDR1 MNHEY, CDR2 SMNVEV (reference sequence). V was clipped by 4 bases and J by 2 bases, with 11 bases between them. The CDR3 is CASSYSRENTEAFF. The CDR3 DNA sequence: TGTGCCAGCAGTTACTCAAGGGAAAACACTGAAGCTTTCTTT.

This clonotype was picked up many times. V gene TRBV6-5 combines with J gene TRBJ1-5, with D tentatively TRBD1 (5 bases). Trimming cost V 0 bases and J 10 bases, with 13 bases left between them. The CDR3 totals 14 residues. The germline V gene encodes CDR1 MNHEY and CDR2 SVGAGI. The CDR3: CASSYSGGEGPQHF. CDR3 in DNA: TGTGCCAGCAGTTACTCTGGAGGGGAGGGACCCCAGCATTTT.

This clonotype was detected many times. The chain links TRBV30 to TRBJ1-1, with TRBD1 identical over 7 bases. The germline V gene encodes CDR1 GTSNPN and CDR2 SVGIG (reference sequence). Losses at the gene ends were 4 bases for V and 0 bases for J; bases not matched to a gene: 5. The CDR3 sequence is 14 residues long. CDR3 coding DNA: TGTGCCTGGAACCGGGACAGCTTGAACACTGAAGCTTTCTTT. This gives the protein CAWNRDSLNTEAFF.

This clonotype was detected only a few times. CDR3 residues: CASSPARGTGAGELFF. The CDR3 DNA follows: TGCGCCAGCAGCCCGGCGCGGGGGACAGGGGCCGGGGAGCTGTTTTTT. V gene TRBV5-1 combines with J gene TRBJ2-2, with 10 bases matching TRBD1. Germline values: CDR1 SGHRS, CDR2 YFSETQ. V lost 4 bases, J lost 6 bases, and 9 bases stayed unmatched. This CDR3 is 16 amino acids long.

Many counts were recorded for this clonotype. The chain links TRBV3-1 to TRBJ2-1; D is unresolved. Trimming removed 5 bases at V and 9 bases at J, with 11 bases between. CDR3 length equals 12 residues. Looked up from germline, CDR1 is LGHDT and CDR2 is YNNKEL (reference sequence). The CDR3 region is CASSSEVLEQFF. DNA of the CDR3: TGTGCCAGCAGCTCAGAGGTGCTTGAGCAGTTCTTC.

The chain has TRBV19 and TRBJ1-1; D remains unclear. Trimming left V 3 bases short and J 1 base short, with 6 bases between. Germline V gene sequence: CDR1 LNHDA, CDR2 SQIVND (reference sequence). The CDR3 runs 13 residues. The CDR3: CASSIATNTEAFF. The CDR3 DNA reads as TGTGCCAGTAGTATTGCCACGAACACTGAAGCTTTCTTT.

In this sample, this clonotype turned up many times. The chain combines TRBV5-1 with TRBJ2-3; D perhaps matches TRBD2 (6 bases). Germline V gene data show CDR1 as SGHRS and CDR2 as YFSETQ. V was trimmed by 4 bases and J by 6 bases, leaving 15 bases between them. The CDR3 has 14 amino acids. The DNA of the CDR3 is TGCGCCAGCAGCGATCCCGCGGGACCCGATACGCAGTATTTT. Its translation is CASSDPAGPDTQYF.

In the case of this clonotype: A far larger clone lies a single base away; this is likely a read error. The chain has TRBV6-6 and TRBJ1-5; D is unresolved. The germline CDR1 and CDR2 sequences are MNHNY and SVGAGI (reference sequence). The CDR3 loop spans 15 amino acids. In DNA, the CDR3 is TGTGTCAGCATTTCCCAACCAAAGGCGTATCAGCCCCAGCATTTT. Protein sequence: CVSISQPKAYQPQHF.

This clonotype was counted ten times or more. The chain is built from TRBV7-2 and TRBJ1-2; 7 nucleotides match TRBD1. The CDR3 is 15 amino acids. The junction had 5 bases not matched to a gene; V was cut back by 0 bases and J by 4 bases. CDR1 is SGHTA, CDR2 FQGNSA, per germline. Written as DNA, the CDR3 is TGTGCCAGCAGCTTAGCGCACAGGGGTAGCTATGGCTACACCTTC. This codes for CASSLAHRGSYGYTF.

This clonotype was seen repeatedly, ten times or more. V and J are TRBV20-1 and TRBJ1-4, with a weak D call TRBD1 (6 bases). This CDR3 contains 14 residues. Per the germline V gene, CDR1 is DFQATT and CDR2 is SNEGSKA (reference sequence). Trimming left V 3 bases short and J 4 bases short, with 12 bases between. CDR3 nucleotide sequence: TGCAGTGCTAGTACAGGGTCGTTTAATGAAAAACTGTTTTTT. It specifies CSASTGSFNEKLFF.

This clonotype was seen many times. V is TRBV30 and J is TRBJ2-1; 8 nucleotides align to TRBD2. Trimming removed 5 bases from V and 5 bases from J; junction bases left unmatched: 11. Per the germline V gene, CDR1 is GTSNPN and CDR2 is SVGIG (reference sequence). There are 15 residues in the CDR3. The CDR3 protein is CAWATGLAGNNEQFF. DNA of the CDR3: TGTGCCTGGGCGACGGGGCTAGCGGGCAACAATGAGCAGTTCTTC.

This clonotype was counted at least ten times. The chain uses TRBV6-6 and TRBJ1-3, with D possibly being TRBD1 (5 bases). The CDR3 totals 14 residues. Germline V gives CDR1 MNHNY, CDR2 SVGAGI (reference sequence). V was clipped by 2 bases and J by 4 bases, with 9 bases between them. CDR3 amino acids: CASSYGAGGNTIYF. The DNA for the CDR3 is TGTGCCAGCAGTTACGGGGCAGGCGGAAACACCATATATTTT.

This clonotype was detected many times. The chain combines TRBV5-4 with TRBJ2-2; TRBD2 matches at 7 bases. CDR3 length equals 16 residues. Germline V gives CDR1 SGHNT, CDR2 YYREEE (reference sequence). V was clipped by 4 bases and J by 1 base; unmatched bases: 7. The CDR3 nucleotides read TGTGCCAGCAGCGACCCGGCTAGCGGGAACACCGGGGAGCTGTTTTTT. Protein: CASSDPASGNTGELFF.

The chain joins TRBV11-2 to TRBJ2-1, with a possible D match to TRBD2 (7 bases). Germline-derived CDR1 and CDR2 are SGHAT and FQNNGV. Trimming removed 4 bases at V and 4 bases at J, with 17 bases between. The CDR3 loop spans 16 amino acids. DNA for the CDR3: TGTGCCAGCAGCTGGGGGCTGAGCGGGAATTACAATGAGCAGTTCTTC. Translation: CASSWGLSGNYNEQFF.

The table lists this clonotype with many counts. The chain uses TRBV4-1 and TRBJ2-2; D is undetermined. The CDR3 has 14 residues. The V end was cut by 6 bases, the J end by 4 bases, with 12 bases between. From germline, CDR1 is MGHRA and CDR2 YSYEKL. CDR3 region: CASSVTAGTGELFF. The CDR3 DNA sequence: TGCGCCAGCAGTGTGACGGCAGGCACCGGGGAGCTGTTTTTT.

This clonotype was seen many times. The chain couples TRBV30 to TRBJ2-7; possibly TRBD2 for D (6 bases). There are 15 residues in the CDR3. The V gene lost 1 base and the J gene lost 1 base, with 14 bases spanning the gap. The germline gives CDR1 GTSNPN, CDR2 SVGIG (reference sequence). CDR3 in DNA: TGTGCCTGGAGTGCCCTTCTGGGACTGTCCTACGAGCAGTACTTC. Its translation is CAWSALLGLSYEQYF. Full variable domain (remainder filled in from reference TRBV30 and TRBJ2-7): SQTIHQWPATLVQPVGSPLSLECTVEGTSNPNLYWYRQAAGRGLQLLFYSVGIGQISSEVPQNLSASRPQDRQFILSSKKLLLSDSGFYLCAWSALLGLSYEQYFGPGTRLTVT.

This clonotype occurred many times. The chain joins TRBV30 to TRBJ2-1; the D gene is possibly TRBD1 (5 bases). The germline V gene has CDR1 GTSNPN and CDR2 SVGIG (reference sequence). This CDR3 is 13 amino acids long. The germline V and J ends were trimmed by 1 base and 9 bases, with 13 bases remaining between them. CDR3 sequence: CAWSANVGREQFF. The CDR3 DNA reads TGTGCCTGGAGTGCCAACGTGGGGCGTGAGCAGTTCTTC.

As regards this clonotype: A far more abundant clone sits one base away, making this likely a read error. The CDR3 here is CASSLESRETQYF. The CDR3 bases are TGTGCCAGCAGCCTAGAATCCAGGGAGACCCAGTACTTC. This sequence joins TRBV6-1 and TRBJ2-5; D not certain. CDR1 and CDR2 from the germline V gene are MNHNS and SASEGT. The ends were cut back, 6 bases at V and 5 bases at J, with 13 bases in the middle. This CDR3 is 13 amino acids long.

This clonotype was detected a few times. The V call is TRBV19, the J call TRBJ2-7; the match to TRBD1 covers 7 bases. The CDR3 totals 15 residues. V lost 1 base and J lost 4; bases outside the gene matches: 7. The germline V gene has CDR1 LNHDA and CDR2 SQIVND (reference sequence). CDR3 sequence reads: CASSIASGQVYEQYF. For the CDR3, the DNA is TGTGCCAGTAGTATAGCGTCCGGACAGGTTTACGAGCAGTACTTC.